The 29 T cell receptor beta chains in this list originate from one sample, sequenced in a study of OX40 agonist ivuxolimab in advanced cancers. The table came from immunoSEQ multiplex PCR; TCRdb's copy has only in-frame clones and leaves some out. The sample gives tens of thousands of clones, around nine tenths of which show up once; approximately 13% is in the top ten. The sequencing here drew on CD4+ or CD8+ T cells sorted from blood, taken in a trial of the OX40 agonist ivuxolimab. These receptors all stem from an adult with an advanced solid tumor such as melanoma, head and neck, liver or kidney cancer.

In this sample, this clone turned up once. Distinct nucleotide sequences in the sample also encode this CDR3. This chain links TRBV30 with TRBJ2-7; D possibly uses TRBD1 or TRBD2 (5 bases each). CDR1 and CDR2 (germline): GTSNPN, SVGIG (reference sequence). Trimming removed 4 bases from V and 6 bases from J, with 22 bases in between. This CDR3 is 15 amino acids long. CDR3: CAWIGDPGHPTEQYF. CDR3 in DNA: TGTGCCTGGATTGGTGATCCGGGGCACCCGACCGAGCAGTACTTC.

The J gene is TRBJ2-2, the V gene TRBV19; maybe TRBD1 (5 bases). V lost 3 bases to trimming and J lost 1 base, with 9 bases between them. This CDR3 comprises 15 residues. CDR1 is LNHDA, CDR2 SQIVND, per germline (reference sequence). In DNA, the CDR3 is TGTGCCAGTAGTATCAACGGACAGAACACCGGGGAGCTGTTTTTT. This sequence encodes CASSINGQNTGELFF.

DNA of the CDR3: TGTGCCAGCTCATTTCGCCGGACTAGCGGGAGGTGGAGTGGAGAGACCCAGTACTTC. It specifies CASSFRRTSGRWSGETQYF. V usage is TRBV18 and J usage is TRBJ2-5; 14 bases are a match to TRBD2. The J segment lost 4 bases and the V segment lost 5 bases, leaving 15 bases of the junction unmatched. This CDR3 has 19 amino acids. The V gene's germline CDR1 is KGHSH and CDR2 LQKENI.

The gene calls are TRBV7-9 and TRBJ2-3, with 11 bases that match TRBD2. The CDR3 sequence is 15 residues long. V was clipped by 3 bases and J by 3 bases; unmatched bases: 2. Germline lookup yields CDR1 SEHNR and CDR2 FQNEAQ (reference sequence). Here the CDR3 DNA reads TGTGCCAGCAGCTTGACTAGCGGGATGACAGATACGCAGTATTTT. It is translated as CASSLTSGMTDTQYF.

This rearrangement joins TRBV7-3 to TRBJ2-2; the D gene is possibly TRBD1 (6 bases). CDR1 SGHTA and CDR2 FQGTGA come from the germline V gene. Between the trimmed V and J ends, which lost 5 bases and 7 bases, there was a span of 23 bases. The CDR3 is 17 residues long. The chain's CDR3 is CASSQGGGPRRNGELFF. The DNA of the CDR3 is TGTGCCAGCAGCCAAGGTGGGGGCCCTCGACGGAACGGGGAGCTGTTTTTT.

This rearrangement joins TRBV11-2 to TRBJ2-2; tentatively, D is TRBD2 (6 bases). Germline CDR1 reads SGHAT; CDR2 reads FQNNGV. V lost 5 bases, J lost 4 bases, and 17 bases lay in between. The CDR3 extends over 16 amino acids. CDR3 DNA sequence: TGTGCCAGCAGCCCGACGGGGGTAAAACTCACCGGGGAGCTGTTTTTT. As protein: CASSPTGVKLTGELFF.

The sample holds one count of this clone. The chain recombines TRBV28 with TRBJ1-1; 11 nucleotides line up with TRBD1. The junction had 5 bases not matched to a gene; V was cut back by 4 bases and J by 4 bases. The CDR3 sequence is 15 residues long. Germline V gives CDR1 MDHEN, CDR2 SYDVKM. CDR3 residues: CASSSPGTGGTEAFF. CDR3 in DNA: TGTGCCAGCAGTTCCCCCGGGACAGGGGGCACTGAAGCTTTCTTT.

This clone was seen once. The V gene is TRBV7-3, the J gene TRBJ2-1, with D unclear. Germline V lookup: CDR1 SGHTA, CDR2 FQGTGA. This CDR3 has 13 amino acids. The V gene lost 5 bases and the J gene lost 6 bases, with 11 bases spanning the gap. DNA for the CDR3: TGTGCCAGCAGCAGATACTCTGGCAATGAGCAGTTCTTC. Residues: CASSRYSGNEQFF.

This clone is medium-sized (0.01 to 0.1%) within its sample. The V gene is TRBV28, the J gene TRBJ2-7; D not resolved. V was clipped by 6 bases and J by 2 bases, with 14 bases between them. CDR1 and CDR2 (germline): MDHEN, SYDVKM. CDR3 length equals 14 residues. The CDR3 is CASSPRTGAYEQYF. In DNA form, the CDR3 reads TGTGCCAGCAGCCCCCGTACGGGCGCCTACGAGCAGTACTTC.

This clone was seen a handful of times. DNA of the CDR3: TGTGCCAGCAAAAATTCCGGCCCACCTTACGAGCAGTACTTC. Protein sequence: CASKNSGPPYEQYF. The gene calls are TRBV28 and TRBJ2-7; D gene ambiguous. Germline V gene sequence: CDR1 MDHEN, CDR2 SYDVKM. The V end lost 7 bases, the J end lost 4 bases, and 17 bases lay between the germline ends. The CDR3 covers 14 residues. The full variable domain, in which reference TRBV28 and TRBJ2-7 provide the parts outside the CDR3, is DVKVTQSSRYLVKRTGEKVFLECVQDMDHENMFWYRQDPGLGLRLIYFSYDVKMKEKGDIPEGYSVSREKKERFSLILESASTNQTSMYLCASKNSGPPYEQYFGPGTRLTVT.

This chain joins TRBV6-6 and TRBJ1-4; TRBD1 matches 7 bases. With V trimmed by 7 bases and J by 5 bases, 7 bases remained unmatched. The CDR3 spans 14 residues. Germline V gives CDR1 MNHNY, CDR2 SVGAGI (reference sequence). The chain's CDR3 is CASNDRVQNEKLFF. CDR3 bases: TGTGCCAGCAACGACAGGGTACAGAATGAAAAACTGTTTTTT.

V gene TRBV5-8 combines with J gene TRBJ1-1; D is perhaps TRBD1 (6 bases). This CDR3 is built from 15 residues. The germline gives CDR1 SGHTS, CDR2 YDEGEE. V was cut by 3 bases and J by 1 base, with 13 bases left in between. CDR3 nucleotide sequence: TGTGCCAGCAGCTCTCTAGGACAGAGGAACACTGAAGCTTTCTTT. As protein: CASSSLGQRNTEAFF.

The gene calls are TRBV18 and TRBJ1-1, with D possibly matching TRBD1 (5 bases). There are 13 residues in the CDR3. Germline lookup yields CDR1 KGHSH and CDR2 LQKENI. V gave up 5 bases and J gave up 2 bases, with 9 bases separating them. CDR3 DNA: TGTGCCAGCTCAGGGACGCCAAACACTGAAGCTTTCTTT. This translates into CASSGTPNTEAFF.

The rearrangement uses TRBV4-1 and TRBJ2-1; D gene unclear. Germline V gene lookup returns CDR1 MGHRA and CDR2 YSYEKL. V was shortened by 1 base and J by 4 bases, with 5 bases between the two germline ends. The CDR3 sequence is 13 residues long. CDR3 nucleotide sequence: TGCGCCAGCAGCCAAGCCCATTACAATGAGCAGTTCTTC. Residues: CASSQAHYNEQFF.

This chain links TRBV25-1 with TRBJ1-4; D possibly corresponds to TRBD1 (5 bases). Germline V gives CDR1 MGHDK, CDR2 SYGVNS. V was trimmed by 6 bases and J by 4 bases, leaving 12 bases between them. The CDR3 runs 14 residues. CDR3: CASRKSGSNEKLFF. CDR3 DNA: TGTGCCAGCAGGAAATCAGGGAGTAATGAAAAACTGTTTTTT. Filled out from reference TRBV25-1 and TRBJ1-4, the complete variable domain reads EADIYQTPRYLVIGTGKKITLECSQTMGHDKMYWYQQDPGMELHLIHYSYGVNSTEKGDLSSESTVSRIRTEHFPLTLESARPSHTSQYLCASRKSGSNEKLFFGSGTQLSVL.

J is TRBJ2-1 and V is TRBV28; D tentatively reads TRBD1 or TRBD2 (6 bases each). CDR3 size: 15 residues. Trimming removed 7 bases from V and 2 bases from J, with 15 bases in between. In germline, CDR1 is MDHEN, CDR2 SYDVKM. The CDR3 here is CASTNGGATYNEQFF. The DNA of the CDR3 is TGTGCCAGCACGAACGGGGGCGCCACCTACAATGAGCAGTTCTTC.

This clone was seen a single time. DNA for the CDR3: TGTGCCAGCAGCCCCGGGAGAAACAATCAGCCCCAGCATTTT. This sequence encodes CASSPGRNNQPQHF. This chain uses TRBV4-2 with TRBJ1-5; D not resolved. The CDR3 has 14 residues. Germline values: CDR1 LGHNA, CDR2 YNFKEQ. V was cut by 4 bases and J by 3 bases, with 10 bases left in between.

The chain combines TRBV10-3 with TRBJ2-5, with D tentatively TRBD2 (6 bases). The J call may be incorrect, as the DNA end agrees better with TRBJ2-7. Germline values: CDR1 ENHRY, CDR2 SYGVKD. The CDR3 contains 17 residues. The CDR3 sequence: CAISQFSSGFGSYEQYF. The CDR3 DNA follows: TGTGCCATCAGTCAGTTCTCAAGCGGGTTCGGATCCTACGAGCAGTACTTC.

Concerning this clone itself: The junction departs from germline at one end; a sequencing error may be responsible. The V and J genes are TRBV27 and TRBJ2-1; D is perhaps TRBD2 (6 bases). Germline-derived CDR1 and CDR2 are MNHEY and SMNVEV (reference sequence). The CDR3 is 14 residues long. CDR3 protein: CVSTSTGVRNQQFF. In nucleotides, the CDR3 is TGTGTCAGCACCTCAACGGGAGTAAGGAATCAGCAGTTCTTC.

The chain has TRBV5-6 and TRBJ1-5, with 7 bases that match TRBD1. CDR3 length: 15 amino acids. The ends lost 1 base at V and 4 bases at J; junction bases unmatched: 5. The germline V gene has CDR1 SGHDT and CDR2 YYEEEE. CDR3 nucleotides: TGTGCCAGCAGCTTGTACAGGGGAAGGAATCAGCCCCAGCATTTT. Protein: CASSLYRGRNQPQHF. Full variable domain (remainder filled in from reference TRBV5-6 and TRBJ1-5): DAGVTQSPTHLIKTRGQQVTLRCSPKSGHDTVSWYQQALGQGPQFIFQYYEEEERQRGNFPDRFSGHQFPNYSSELNVNALLLGDSALYLCASSLYRGRNQPQHFGDGTRLSIL.

As for this clone: A read error may produce the germline difference seen at one junction end. This chain connects TRBV7-7 to TRBJ2-5, with 7 bases identical to TRBD2. CDR1 and CDR2 (germline): SSHAT, FNYEAQ (reference sequence). CDR3 length: 16 amino acids. CDR3 coding DNA: TGTGCTAGCAGCTTAGATTCGGGAGGCCCCTGGGGGACCCAGTACTTC. Protein product: CASSLDSGGPWGTQYF.

The gene calls are TRBV5-1 and TRBJ2-7; 14 bases are a match to TRBD2. Germline V gives CDR1 SGHRS, CDR2 YFSETQ. The length of the CDR3 is 15 residues. With 5 bases clipped from V and 2 bases from J, the junction kept 3 bases outside the gene matches. The CDR3 protein is CASRGGLAGAYEQYF. DNA for the CDR3: TGCGCCAGCAGGGGGGGACTAGCGGGAGCCTACGAGCAGTACTTC.

The V gene is TRBV28, the J gene TRBJ2-7; either TRBD1 or TRBD2 may supply D (5 bases each). Between the trimmed V and J ends, which lost 5 bases and 3 bases, there was a span of 17 bases. This CDR3 comprises 15 residues. The germline V gene encodes CDR1 MDHEN and CDR2 SYDVKM. The DNA of the CDR3 is TGTGCCAGCAGTCCCGGGACCCTCTACAACTACGAGCAGTACTTC. Amino acids: CASSPGTLYNYEQYF.

This clone was detected a few times. The chain joins TRBV5-4 to TRBJ1-2; 11 nucleotides align to TRBD1. Germline lookup yields CDR1 SGHNT and CDR2 YYREEE (reference sequence). V was pared by 3 bases and J by 9 bases, with 10 bases of the junction left unmatched. The CDR3 length is 15 residues. CDR3 nucleotides: TGTGCCAGCAGCTCGAATCGGGACAGGGGGATAAGCTACACCTTC. Translating it yields CASSSNRDRGISYTF.

The chain combines TRBV7-8 with TRBJ1-1, with 9 bases lining up with TRBD1. This CDR3 region has 15 residues. The germline V gene has CDR1 SGHVS and CDR2 FQNEAQ. J was trimmed by 6 bases and V by 5 bases; bases with no gene match: 10. CDR3 sequence: CASSTRQGGIAEAFF. CDR3 DNA sequence: TGTGCCAGCAGCACGAGACAGGGGGGTATCGCTGAAGCTTTCTTT.

The CDR3, as DNA: TGTGCCAGCAGACTGGACAGGGCTAGCACAGATACGCAGTATTTT. Translating it yields CASRLDRASTDTQYF. This chain uses TRBV6-5 with TRBJ2-3; 8 nucleotides agree with TRBD1. This CDR3 is built from 15 residues. After removal of 6 bases from V and 0 bases from J, the junction contained 5 bases not matched to a gene. Germline V gene data show CDR1 as MNHEY and CDR2 as SVGAGI.

This clone was detected once. The rearrangement uses TRBV5-1 and TRBJ2-3, with D hard to call. Trimming removed 0 bases at V and 6 bases at J, with 8 bases between. Germline values: CDR1 SGHRS, CDR2 YFSETQ. The CDR3 is 13 amino acids. The CDR3: CASSLDSPDTQYF. The CDR3 DNA reads TGCGCCAGCAGCTTGGACAGCCCCGATACGCAGTATTTT.

This clone was picked up a small number of times. The chain combines TRBV5-1 with TRBJ2-7, with D perhaps assigned TRBD1 or TRBD2 (5 bases each). Looked up from germline, CDR1 is SGHRS and CDR2 is YFSETQ. V was clipped by 3 bases and J by 6 bases, with 10 bases between them. CDR3 size: 12 residues. The DNA of the CDR3 is TGCGCCAGCAGCTCCCGAGGGGTCGAGCAGTACTTC. This sequence encodes CASSSRGVEQYF. The full variable domain, with the rest looked up from reference TRBV5-1 and TRBJ2-7, is KAGVTQTPRYLIKTRGQQVTLSCSPISGHRSVSWYQQTPGQGLQFLFEYFSETQRNKGNFPGRFSGRQFSNSRSEMNVSTLELGDSALYLCASSSRGVEQYFGPGTRLTVT.

The chain joins TRBV9 to TRBJ2-5; 11 nucleotides match TRBD2. The V gene's germline CDR1 is SGDLS and CDR2 YYNGEE. The CDR3 totals 15 residues. After removal of 3 bases from V and 5 bases from J, the junction contained 6 bases not matched to a gene. This chain's CDR3 is CASSGSGRALETQYF. The CDR3 DNA follows: TGTGCCAGCAGCGGTAGCGGGAGGGCCCTGGAGACCCAGTACTTC.